Shown below are 29 T cell receptor beta chains from a single sample sequenced in a study of post-analysis software for immune sequencing data. Overall study results and limits: Patients showed TRBV5-6, TRBV5-1 and TRBV20-1 among five TRBV segments more frequent than in controls.

Unique molecular identifiers were built into the TCR beta cDNA libraries. TCRdb itself ran the PCR reads through MiXCR, one entry per CDR3 protein. The table records about 500,000 distinct CDR3 sequences, under 55% of them present only once. Their recognized antigens are unknown. Sequencing used blood. The source of these receptors is a girl between 5 and 17 years old with multiple sclerosis.

The V call is TRBV29-1, the J call TRBJ2-5; the D gene is possibly TRBD1 (6 bases). The V end was cut by 6 bases, the J end by 2 bases, with 7 bases between. The CDR3 spans 11 residues. Germline-derived CDR1 and CDR2 are SQVTM and ANQGSEA. The CDR3 DNA reads TGCAGCGTGACAGGACAAGAGACCCAGTACTTC. Its translation: CSVTGQETQYF.

This clonotype came up a few times. The rearrangement links TRBV6-1 to TRBJ2-5; possible D gene TRBD1, 6 bases. The germline V and J ends were trimmed by 5 bases and 5 bases, with 9 bases remaining between them. Looked up from germline, CDR1 is MNHNS and CDR2 is SASEGT. This CDR3 is built from 12 residues. The CDR3 DNA reads as TGTGCCAGCAGTACAGGGCTGGAGACCCAGTACTTC. This translates into CASSTGLETQYF.

The V gene is TRBV7-3, the J gene TRBJ1-2; the match to TRBD1 covers 11 bases. The CDR3 loop spans 15 amino acids. V lost 5 bases and J lost 7; bases outside the gene matches: 9. CDR1 is SGHTA, CDR2 FQGTGA, per germline. CDR3 in DNA: TGTGCCAGCAGCAACCTGGACAGGGGGCTCGGTGGCTACACCTTC. Amino acids: CASSNLDRGLGGYTF.

This clonotype has just a few counts. This sequence joins TRBV5-5 and TRBJ2-5; the D is unclear. Trimming left V 0 bases short and J 1 base short, with 13 bases between. Germline V gives CDR1 SGHKS, CDR2 YYEKEE (reference sequence). The CDR3 is made up of 16 amino acids. In DNA, the CDR3 is TGTGCCAGCAGCTTGGTTCTGCCACAGCTCCAAGAGACCCAGTACTTC. Amino acids: CASSLVLPQLQETQYF.

This rearrangement joins TRBV2 to TRBJ2-1, with TRBD2 identical over 7 bases. CDR1 is SNHLY and CDR2 is FYNNEI in the germline V gene. Trimming at V came to 10 bases and at J to 3 bases, leaving 9 bases not matched to a gene. The CDR3 contains 14 residues. The CDR3 loop reads CATTTGTNYNEQFF. In DNA form, the CDR3 reads TGTGCCACCACAACCGGGACTAACTACAATGAGCAGTTCTTC.

With regard to this clonotype: One junction end disagrees with the germline gene, perhaps due to a read error. This sequence joins TRBV20-1 and TRBJ2-1; D uncertain. Germline CDR1 is DFQATT and CDR2 is SNEGSKA (reference sequence). This CDR3 is 17 amino acids long. In DNA, the CDR3 is TGCAGTGCGCCTCCCCCAATCTTTACCGCTCGAAACAATGAGCGGTTCTTC. Amino acid sequence: CSAPPPIFTARNNERFF.

This clonotype was observed a handful of times. The gene calls are TRBV7-2 and TRBJ2-3; TRBD2 aligns across 8 bases. V lost 6 bases, J lost 0 bases, and 5 bases stayed unmatched. Looked up from germline, CDR1 is SGHTA and CDR2 is FQGNSA. This CDR3 has 15 amino acids. DNA for the CDR3: TGTGCCAGCAGATTTCCTAGCGGGAGCACAGATACGCAGTATTTT. The encoded protein is CASRFPSGSTDTQYF.

There are a few counts of this clonotype. J is TRBJ2-7 and V is TRBV20-1, with D possibly TRBD2 on 5 matching bases. The V end lost 6 bases, the J end lost 2 bases, and 17 bases lay between the germline ends. Per germline, CDR1 DFQATT and CDR2 SNEGSKA (reference sequence). This CDR3 is built from 14 residues. CDR3 amino acids: CSASTRTPAYEQYF. In DNA form, the CDR3 reads TGCAGTGCCAGCACTAGAACCCCGGCCTACGAGCAGTACTTC.

The CDR3 reads CASSQVMRGGSRNEQFF. CDR3 DNA sequence: TGTGCCAGCAGCCAAGTGATGCGAGGCGGGAGTCGGAATGAGCAGTTCTTC. This sequence joins TRBV3-1 and TRBJ2-1; 7 positions match TRBD2. In germline, CDR1 is LGHDT, CDR2 YNNKEL (reference sequence). The J segment lost 7 bases and the V segment lost 1 base, leaving 13 bases of the junction unmatched. The CDR3 consists of 17 residues.

V gene TRBV7-2 combines with J gene TRBJ1-2; a weak D match, TRBD1 (5 bases). V lost 3 bases and J lost 4, with 12 bases in between. CDR1 and CDR2 (germline): SGHTA, FQGNSA. CDR3 size: 14 residues. CDR3 region: CASSFLTASYGYTF. The CDR3 nucleotides are TGTGCCAGCAGCTTCCTGACAGCCAGCTATGGCTACACCTTC.

CDR3 sequence (DNA): TGTGCCAGCAGGGGATGGGGGCAAGGCCCCTACAATGAGCAGTTCTTC. Residues: CASRGWGQGPYNEQFF. This chain joins TRBV25-1 and TRBJ2-1; tentatively, D is TRBD1 (6 bases). Germline-derived CDR1 and CDR2 are MGHDK and SYGVNS. The CDR3 sequence is 16 residues long. Trimming left V 6 bases short and J 2 bases short, with 17 bases between. The full variable domain, rest sourced from reference TRBV25-1 and TRBJ2-1, is EADIYQTPRYLVIGTGKKITLECSQTMGHDKMYWYQQDPGMELHLIHYSYGVNSTEKGDLSSESTVSRIRTEHFPLTLESARPSHTSQYLCASRGWGQGPYNEQFFGPGTRLTVL.

The chain links TRBV7-8 to TRBJ1-2, with D tentatively TRBD1 (5 bases). The CDR3 loop spans 16 amino acids. V lost 1 base, J lost 0 bases, and 12 bases lay in between. The germline V gene has CDR1 SGHVS and CDR2 FQNEAQ. The CDR3 bases are TGTGCCAGCAGCTTAGGGTCGGACATGGCTAACTATGGCTACACCTTC. It translates to CASSLGSDMANYGYTF.

V and J are TRBV7-2 and TRBJ2-1, with 13 bases matching TRBD2. Losses at the gene ends were 2 bases for V and 6 bases for J; bases not matched to a gene: 10. The germline CDR1 and CDR2 sequences are SGHTA and FQGNSA. This CDR3 comprises 18 residues. CDR3 nucleotides: TGTGCCAGCAGCTTACGGGGGACTAGCGGGATACACGGCAATGAGCAGTTCTTC. It yields the protein CASSLRGTSGIHGNEQFF.

The chain joins TRBV4-3 to TRBJ2-4; a possible D gene is TRBD2 (6 bases). Germline CDR1 LGHNA, CDR2 YSLEER. The ends were cut back, 3 bases at V and 6 bases at J, with 9 bases in the middle. The CDR3 covers 13 residues. CDR3 DNA: TGCGCCAGCAGCCAGGGGGGTAGAAACATTCAGTACTTC. This gives the protein CASSQGGRNIQYF.

V usage is TRBV23-1 and J usage is TRBJ2-7; 8 bases are a match to TRBD1. TRBV23-1 is an ORF, with its function uncertain. The CDR3 is made up of 17 amino acids. Losses at the gene ends were 1 base for V and 4 bases for J; bases not matched to a gene: 12. For the CDR3, the DNA is TGCGCCAGCAGTCAATACGAAATCCGGGACAGGCTTTACGAGCAGTACTTC. This sequence encodes CASSQYEIRDRLYEQYF.

There are a few counts of this clonotype. V usage is TRBV6-5 and J usage is TRBJ2-7; the D gene is possibly TRBD1 (6 bases). Germline V gene lookup returns CDR1 MNHEY and CDR2 SVGAGI. The CDR3 totals 14 residues. Deletions cut 6 bases from V and 2 bases from J, with 14 bases between. The CDR3 is CASRSDRFPYEQYF. Written as DNA, the CDR3 is TGTGCCAGCAGGTCTGACAGGTTCCCCTACGAGCAGTACTTC.

This clonotype turned up a few times. This sequence joins TRBV11-1 and TRBJ2-5, with 7 bases lining up with TRBD1. Germline loops: CDR1 SGHAT, CDR2 FQDESV (reference sequence). The CDR3 length is 14 residues. J lost 5 bases, V lost 5 bases, and 8 bases had no gene match. The CDR3 loop is CASSVHRGTETQYF. As DNA, the CDR3 is TGTGCCAGCAGCGTCCACAGGGGCACGGAGACCCAGTACTTC.

V gene TRBV6-5 combines with J gene TRBJ2-3; D uncertain. The V end was cut by 0 bases, the J end by 2 bases, with 18 bases between. This CDR3 has 18 amino acids. In germline, CDR1 is MNHEY, CDR2 SVGAGI. CDR3 nucleotide sequence: TGTGCCAGCAGTTACTCGGTCGCGGCTAGTTTAGCCACAGATACGCAGTATTTT. This encodes CASSYSVAASLATDTQYF.

This clonotype was seen only a few times. The chain has TRBV10-3 and TRBJ2-4, with TRBD2 matching over 7 bases. Germline V gives CDR1 ENHRY, CDR2 SYGVKD. The CDR3 is 15 amino acids. Losses at the gene ends were 0 bases for V and 7 bases for J; bases not matched to a gene: 6. The CDR3 nucleotides read TGTGCCATCAGTGAGTCGGAAACTAGCGATAACATTCAGTACTTC. This encodes CAISESETSDNIQYF.

This clonotype was seen only a few times. J is TRBJ2-7 and V is TRBV4-1, with D perhaps matching TRBD1 or TRBD2 (6 bases each). The CDR3 has 18 amino acids. The V end was cut by 3 bases, the J end by 2 bases, with 23 bases between. CDR1 is MGHRA and CDR2 is YSYEKL in the germline V gene. This CDR3 is CASSQNPERGADTYEQYF. As DNA, the CDR3 is TGCGCCAGCAGCCAGAACCCGGAGAGGGGGGCCGATACCTACGAGCAGTACTTC.

The V call is TRBV7-9, the J call TRBJ1-4, with D possibly being TRBD1 (5 bases). Germline-derived CDR1 and CDR2 are SEHNR and FQNEAQ (reference sequence). V was cut by 8 bases and J by 5 bases, with 12 bases left in between. The CDR3 spans 13 residues. The CDR3 here is CASGPGLNEKLFF. CDR3 nucleotide sequence: TGTGCCAGCGGGCCGGGACTAAATGAAAAACTGTTTTTT.

V gene TRBV7-8 combines with J gene TRBJ1-2; D unclear. The CDR3 totals 15 residues. Germline loops: CDR1 SGHVS, CDR2 FQNEAQ. V was shortened by 5 bases and J by 6 bases, with 19 bases between the two germline ends. The CDR3 protein is CASSPVDRLADGYTF. The CDR3 DNA reads TGTGCCAGCAGCCCTGTTGATCGGCTGGCGGATGGCTACACCTTC.

This clonotype was detected once. The junction and the germline gene differ at one end; a read error may be behind it. V usage is TRBV7-3 and J usage is TRBJ2-1; D uncertain. CDR3 size: 15 residues. The germline CDR1 and CDR2 sequences are SGHTA and FQGTGA. CDR3 coding DNA: TGTGCCAGCAGCTCAAATTATAACTCCTACAAGGAGCAGTTCTTC. Translated, it gives CASSSNYNSYKEQFF.

This clonotype was observed a handful of times. V usage is TRBV18 and J usage is TRBJ2-7; 7 nucleotides line up with TRBD1. This CDR3 is built from 15 residues. Germline assignment: CDR1 KGHSH and CDR2 LQKENI. The junction had 11 bases not matched to a gene; V was cut back by 2 bases and J by 7 bases. CDR3 protein: CASSPMTGRNNEQYF. DNA of the CDR3: TGTGCCAGCTCACCAATGACAGGGAGAAACAATGAGCAGTACTTC.

This sequence joins TRBV20-1 and TRBJ1-5; no definite D call. The V and J ends lost 2 bases and 5 bases respectively, with 7 bases between them. Germline CDR1 DFQATT, CDR2 SNEGSKA (reference sequence). The CDR3 runs 12 residues. DNA of the CDR3: TGCAGTGCTAGACACGGGGATCAGCCCCAGCATTTT. Protein: CSARHGDQPQHF.

The chain joins TRBV20-1 to TRBJ2-7; TRBD1 is a possible D gene (5 bases). There are 13 residues in the CDR3. V was shortened by 2 bases and J by 2 bases, with 10 bases between the two germline ends. Looked up from germline, CDR1 is DFQATT and CDR2 is SNEGSKA (reference sequence). The CDR3 bases are TGCAGTGCTAGAAGACAGTACACCTACGAGCAGTACTTC. Translating gives CSARRQYTYEQYF.

This clonotype was seen a handful of times. The chain couples TRBV4-2 to TRBJ1-3; no clear D gene. The CDR3 has 16 residues. The germline V gene has CDR1 LGHNA and CDR2 YNFKEQ. The V end lost 0 bases, the J end lost 0 bases, and 9 bases lay between the germline ends. CDR3 residues: CASSQDERSSGNTIYF. CDR3 coding DNA: TGTGCCAGCAGCCAAGATGAACGGAGCTCTGGAAACACCATATATTTT.

This chain links TRBV12-3 or TRBV12-4 with TRBJ1-2; D may be TRBD1 (6 bases). The V end lost 5 bases, the J end lost 8 bases, and 9 bases lay between the germline ends. The CDR3 has 11 amino acids. The CDR3 loop reads CASSLRGGYTF. The CDR3 nucleotides are TGTGCCAGCAGTCTCAGGGGCGGCTACACCTTC.

The chain links TRBV7-2 to TRBJ1-1; D gene ambiguous. Trimming took off 1 base at V and 4 bases at J, with 10 bases between the two ends. The CDR3 totals 14 residues. Germline-derived CDR1 and CDR2 are SGHTA and FQGNSA. The CDR3 DNA follows: TGTGCCAGCAGCTTAGGTGGGGAAAGCACTGAAGCTTTCTTT. Its protein product is CASSLGGESTEAFF.